Presented here are 26 T cell receptor beta chains from one specimen sequenced in a study of T cells in women clearing cervical HPV infection. Generated by immunoSEQ multiplex PCR, the TCRdb table keeps only in-frame clones and is missing some. The sample includes some 16,000 clones. Sequencing was done on a sample of blood buffy coat. Receptors originate from a woman aged 18 to 75 with a cervical HPV16 infection that either progressed to CIN3+ or cleared (not recorded which).

For this clone: The read halts 3 residues ahead of the CDR3 end, with the missing end drawn from the germline J gene. The genes are TRBV2 and TRBJ1-1; TRBD1 agrees at 7 bases. This CDR3 has 12 residues. CDR1 and CDR2 (germline): SNHLY, FYNNEI. Trimming removed 9 bases from V and 5 bases from J; junction bases left unmatched: 6. CDR3 bases read: TGTGCCAGGAAGACAGGGCAAACTGAA. It yields the protein CARKTGQTE. The whole CDR3 region reads CARKTGQTEAFF.

Details on this clone: The read halts 3 residues ahead of the CDR3 end, with the missing end drawn from the germline J gene. The rearrangement joins TRBV7-3 to TRBJ1-1; 8 bases are shared with TRBD1. This CDR3 has 14 residues. The germline gives CDR1 SGHTA, CDR2 FQGTGA. V gave up 3 bases and J gave up 1 base; unmatched junction bases: 1. This CDR3 is CASSLGTGNTEAFF. Incomplete CDR3 DNA: TGTGCCAGCAGCTTGGGGACAGGGAACACTGAA.

As for this clone: The CDR3 extends 3 residues past the end of the read, so its final part is completed from the germline J gene. The chain combines TRBV24-1 with TRBJ2-4, with TRBD2 matching 8 bases. This CDR3 contains 13 residues. Germline V gives CDR1 KGHDR, CDR2 SFDVKD. CDR3 bases read: TGTGCCACCAGTGATAGGACTAGCCGGCCT. Encoded protein: CATSDRTSRP. In full, the CDR3 is CATSDRTSRPQYF.

In the case of this clone: The missing CDR3 end, 3 residues past where the read stops, is filled in from the germline J gene. The chain links TRBV7-2 to TRBJ2-4; 8 nucleotides align to TRBD1. The CDR3 totals 13 residues. Germline V lookup: CDR1 SGHTA, CDR2 FQGNSA. CDR3 sequence reads: CASSPSGGGGQYF. The part of the CDR3 DNA that was read is TGTGCCAGCAGCCCGTCAGGGGGCGGAGGT.

Note on this clone: The observed sequence ends 3 residues before the CDR3 terminus, with the missing tail filled in from the germline J gene. V is TRBV2 and J is TRBJ2-2, with D perhaps matching TRBD1 (5 bases). The CDR3 is 14 amino acids. CDR1 SNHLY and CDR2 FYNNEI come from the germline V gene. The germline V and J ends were trimmed by 11 bases and 6 bases, with 19 bases remaining between them. The CDR3 DNA, read in part, is TGTGCCTCCAAACCCGCCAGGGCCCCCGGGGAG. Its translation: CASKPARAPGE. The entire CDR3 protein is CASKPARAPGELFF.

A word on this clone: The read terminates 3 residues before the CDR3 end, so the remaining end is supplied by the germline J gene. This rearrangement joins TRBV6-1 to TRBJ1-1, with 10 bases that match TRBD1. Germline loops: CDR1 MNHNS, CDR2 SASEGT. There are 13 residues in the CDR3. The CDR3 loop is CASSGTGGREAFF. CDR3 DNA (partial): TGTGCCAGCAGTGGGACAGGGGGGAGGGAA.

On this clone itself: Read coverage stops 3 residues before the CDR3 terminus; the germline J gene supplies the remainder. This chain uses TRBV5-1 with TRBJ2-1; 12 bases map to TRBD2. Germline CDR1 reads SGHRS; CDR2 reads YFSETQ. J lost 7 bases, V lost 0 bases, and 5 bases had no gene match. CDR3 length: 16 amino acids. The sequenced part of the CDR3 DNA is TGCGCCAGCAGCTTGGGACTAGCGGGGGCCTTGAATGAG. This codes for CASSLGLAGALNE. The whole CDR3 region reads CASSLGLAGALNEQFF.

By frequency, this clone is medium-sized (0.01 to 0.1%). Coverage ceases 3 residues before the CDR3 finishes, and the germline J gene fills in the end. V and J are TRBV7-3 and TRBJ2-1, with D possibly being TRBD2 (5 bases). CDR3 length equals 15 residues. Germline V gives CDR1 SGHTA, CDR2 FQGTGA. Trimming stripped 5 bases from V and 4 bases from J, with 15 bases between. CDR3 DNA, as far as it was read: TGTGCCAGCAGCGCCGCGTCTCCGGGGTACAATGAG. It is translated as CASSAASPGYNE. The CDR3 as a whole reads CASSAASPGYNEQFF.

On this clone itself: The CDR3 extends 3 residues past the end of the read, so its final part is completed from the germline J gene. This sequence joins TRBV11-3 and TRBJ1-2, with 8 nucleotides matching TRBD1. Unmatched junction bases numbered 11, after V lost 5 bases and J lost 6 bases. The CDR3 has 15 residues. Germline CDR1 SGHNT, CDR2 YENEEA. The CDR3: CASSAKRTGWNGYTF. The sequenced CDR3 bases are TGTGCCAGCAGCGCAAAGAGGACAGGGTGGAATGGC.

With regard to this clone: Coverage ceases 3 residues before the CDR3 finishes, and the germline J gene fills in the end. The V call is TRBV14, the J call TRBJ2-2; the D is unclear. CDR1 is SGHDN and CDR2 is FVKESK in the germline V gene. Trimming stripped 2 bases from V and 8 bases from J, with 6 bases between. The CDR3 has 12 residues. CDR3 sequence reads: CASSQSPGELFF. CDR3 bases read: TGTGCCAGCAGCCAATCCCCAGGGGAG. Using reference TRBV14 and TRBJ2-2 for the parts outside the CDR3, the full variable domain is EAGVTQFPSHSVIEKGQTVTLRCDPISGHDNLYWYRRVMGKEIKFLLHFVKESKQDESGMPNNRFLAERTGGTYSTLKVQPAELEDSGVYFCASSQSPGELFFGEGSRLTVL.

For this clone: Sequencing ends 3 residues short of the CDR3 end; the germline J gene provides the rest. V usage is TRBV5-5 and J usage is TRBJ1-2; D call uncertain. CDR3 size: 15 residues. With 0 bases removed from V and 0 bases from J, the gap between germline ends came to 9 bases. CDR1 and CDR2 from the germline V gene are SGHKS and YYEKEE (reference sequence). CDR3 DNA, as far as it was read: TGTGCCAGCAGCTTGGGGCGGCCCCCTAACTATGGC. Amino acid sequence: CASSLGRPPNYG. The entire CDR3 sequence reads CASSLGRPPNYGYTF.

On this clone itself: Coverage ceases 3 residues before the CDR3 finishes, and the germline J gene fills in the end. The genes are TRBV4-1 and TRBJ2-1; D might be TRBD1 (7 bases). Germline V gene sequence: CDR1 MGHRA, CDR2 YSYEKL. Trimming removed 2 bases at V and 6 bases at J, with 17 bases between. CDR3 length: 16 residues. CDR3 protein: CASSQPGGPSRNEQFF. CDR3 DNA (partial): TGCGCCAGCAGCCAACCAGGGGGGCCTAGCCGCAATGAG.

In regard to this clone: Read sequence stops 3 residues before the CDR3 end, and the germline J gene provides the missing end. The chain recombines TRBV5-1 with TRBJ1-5; the D gene is possibly TRBD1 (5 bases). The CDR3 covers 14 residues. Germline CDR1 SGHRS, CDR2 YFSETQ. The ends were cut back, 2 bases at V and 4 bases at J, with 10 bases in the middle. The CDR3 sequence: CASSFGGKNQPQHF. CDR3 DNA (partial): TGCGCCAGCAGCTTTGGGGGGAAAAATCAGCCC.

The covered CDR3 bases are TGCAGTACACCAACCCCGCTTACCGGGACAATCAACTACGAG. Translation gives CSTPTPLTGTINYE. The whole CDR3 protein reads CSTPTPLTGTINYEQYF. The chain recombines TRBV20-1 with TRBJ2-7; TRBD1 is a possible D gene (6 bases). The CDR3 extends 3 residues past the end of the read, so its final part is completed from the germline J gene. Germline values: CDR1 DFQATT, CDR2 SNEGSKA (reference sequence). CDR3 length: 17 amino acids. Trimming shortened V by 8 bases and J by 3 bases, and 29 bases separated the two germline ends.

As concerns this clone: From the germline J gene comes the end of the CDR3, since the read stops 3 residues before it. This chain joins TRBV19 and TRBJ1-5, with 11 bases identical to TRBD1. The length of the CDR3 is 17 residues. V shed 9 bases, J shed 4 bases, and the junction held 14 bases outside the gene matches. The germline gives CDR1 LNHDA, CDR2 SQIVND (reference sequence). Here the CDR3 reads CASKPLDRGRENQPQHF. CDR3 DNA (partial): TGTGCCAGCAAGCCCCTGGACAGGGGGCGCGAGAATCAGCCC.

Note on this clone: The junction does not match germline at one end; this may be a read error. CDR3 DNA, as far as it was read: TGCGCCAGCAGCCAAGGGGGGACTATCACAGATACG. It encodes CASSQGGTITDT. The whole CDR3 is CASSQGGTITDTQYF. The chain has TRBV4-2 and TRBJ2-3, with D perhaps TRBD2 (7 bases). The observed sequence ends 3 residues before the CDR3 terminus, with the missing tail filled in from the germline J gene. This CDR3 has 15 residues. From germline, CDR1 is LGHNA and CDR2 YNFKEQ.

The covered CDR3 bases are TGTGCCAGCAGTGACACAGAAAACTATGGC. Its protein is CASSDTENYG. The CDR3 reads in full as CASSDTENYGYTF. The chain is built from TRBV6-1 and TRBJ1-2; D gene uncertain. The CDR3 end falls 3 residues outside the read, so it is completed with the germline J gene. Germline V CDR1 and CDR2: MNHNS, SASEGT. The CDR3 sequence is 13 residues long. With 3 bases removed from V and 2 bases from J, the gap between germline ends came to 7 bases.

As to this clone: The read halts 3 residues ahead of the CDR3 end, with the missing end drawn from the germline J gene. The chain combines TRBV2 with TRBJ2-2; 8 positions agree with TRBD1. Germline assignment: CDR1 SNHLY and CDR2 FYNNEI. The CDR3 is 14 residues long. J was trimmed by 6 bases and V by 6 bases; bases with no gene match: 6. The part of the CDR3 DNA that was read is TGTGCCAGCAGGATATTCAGGGGGCCCGGGGAG. Its protein is CASRIFRGPGE. The entire CDR3 reads CASRIFRGPGELFF.

Comment on this clone: Read sequence stops 3 residues before the CDR3 end, and the germline J gene provides the missing end. The J gene is TRBJ2-3, the V gene TRBV10-1; weak D call: TRBD1 (5 bases). The CDR3 covers 15 residues. CDR1 is WNHNN, CDR2 SYGVQD, per germline (reference sequence). V gave up 5 bases and J gave up 1 base, with 13 bases separating them. The CDR3 spells CASSYPQQGTDTQYF. Partial CDR3 DNA: TGCGCCAGCAGTTACCCCCAACAGGGCACAGATACG.

Comment on this clone: The read falls 3 residues short of the CDR3 end, and the missing part is taken from the germline J gene. The rearrangement uses TRBV2 and TRBJ2-1, with 7 bases lining up with TRBD2. Germline CDR1 SNHLY, CDR2 FYNNEI. This CDR3 spans 14 amino acids. The V segment lost 7 bases and the J segment 5 bases; nucleotides outside the gene matches: 8. The CDR3 bases that were read are TGTGCCAGCACCGGACTAGGTCCCAACAATGAG. This codes for CASTGLGPNNE. The entire CDR3 sequence reads CASTGLGPNNEQFF.

This clone is identified as medium-sized from frequency. The observed sequence ends 3 residues before the CDR3 terminus, with the missing tail filled in from the germline J gene. The V gene is TRBV10-1, the J gene TRBJ2-3; 12 positions match TRBD1. This CDR3 is 16 amino acids long. V was clipped by 4 bases and J by 5 bases; unmatched bases: 7. CDR1 is WNHNN and CDR2 is SYGVQD in the germline V gene (reference sequence). The DNA read from the CDR3 is TGCGCCAGCAGTGGGACGGGACAGGGGGCCGGAGATACG. Protein sequence: CASSGTGQGAGDT. The entire CDR3 is CASSGTGQGAGDTQYF.

The CDR3: CASSMYEGAGTEQFF. CDR3 DNA, as far as it was read: TGTGCCAGTAGTATGTATGAGGGGGCCGGGACTGAG. The V call is TRBV19, the J call TRBJ2-1; 7 bases are shared with TRBD1. Sequencing ends 3 residues short of the CDR3 end; the germline J gene provides the rest. Germline V gives CDR1 LNHDA, CDR2 SQIVND (reference sequence). The CDR3 is 15 residues long. V shed 3 bases, J shed 9 bases, and the junction held 11 bases outside the gene matches.

Of note for this clone: The read halts 3 residues ahead of the CDR3 end, with the missing end drawn from the germline J gene. The V call is TRBV2, the J call TRBJ2-6; TRBD2 might be the D (6 bases). This CDR3 has 16 amino acids. V gave up 7 bases and J gave up 0 bases, with 13 bases separating them. Germline values: CDR1 SNHLY, CDR2 FYNNEI. The sequenced CDR3 bases are TGTGCCAGCACGGTGGAGGGTTACTCTGGGGCCAACGTC. This translates into CASTVEGYSGANV. The CDR3, in full, reads CASTVEGYSGANVLTF.

Regarding this clone: The observed sequence ends 3 residues before the CDR3 terminus, with the missing tail filled in from the germline J gene. The V call is TRBV20-1, the J call TRBJ1-4; the match to TRBD1 covers 9 bases. Germline loops: CDR1 DFQATT, CDR2 SNEGSKA (reference sequence). The trim removed 5 bases at V and 6 bases at J, leaving 7 bases unmatched. This CDR3 spans 14 amino acids. The covered CDR3 bases are TGCAGTGCTGAAAACAGGGGGCAACATGAAAAA. It translates to CSAENRGQHEK. From start to end, the CDR3 is CSAENRGQHEKLFF.

About this clone: The read halts 3 residues ahead of the CDR3 end, with the missing end drawn from the germline J gene. The chain couples TRBV27 to TRBJ2-4, with 7 bases matching TRBD1. After removal of 7 bases from V and 4 bases from J, the junction contained 10 bases not matched to a gene. This CDR3 region has 15 residues. Germline V gene sequence: CDR1 MNHEY, CDR2 SMNVEV (reference sequence). The CDR3 sequence: CASTPLGTAKNIQYF. The covered CDR3 bases are TGTGCCAGCACCCCACTCGGGACAGCTAAAAACATT.

As to this clone: The read ends 3 residues early relative to the CDR3; the germline J gene fills the gap. The chain couples TRBV7-9 to TRBJ1-2, with D uncertain. In germline, CDR1 is SEHNR, CDR2 FQNEAQ (reference sequence). CDR3 length equals 15 residues. The sequenced part of the CDR3 DNA is TGTGCCAGCAGCGTGACTACAAGCTCCTACAATGAC. Translated, it gives CASSVTTSSYND. Given in full, the CDR3 is CASSVTTSSYNDYTF. Together with reference TRBV7-9 and TRBJ1-2, the CDR3 gives the full variable domain: DTGVSQNPRHKITKRGQNVTFRCDPISEHNRLYWYRQTLGQGPEFLTYFQNEAQLEKSRLLSDRFSAERPKGSFSTLEIQRTEQGDSAMYLCASSVTTSSYNDYTFGSGTRLTVV.